The following is a T cell receptor beta chain sequence with its context. No antigen is known for it. PCR was performed using 60 Vbeta and 13 Jbeta primers. Measured with immunoSEQ multiplex PCR; TCRdb has only the in-frame clones, and not every one. The sample has tens of thousands of clones; 60% to 85% are singletons. The data are from a study of cytomegalovirus exposure and HLA in healthy donors. Study observations and caveats: Several V segments, TRBV6-2 and TRBV6-3 among them, could not be told apart and were dropped. Later analysis showed TCR association rates varying by HLA locus, highest for DRB1 and lowest for HLA-C.

The trim removed 8 bases at V and 7 bases at J, leaving 13 bases unmatched. Germline CDR1 MNHEY, CDR2 SMNVEV (reference sequence). The CDR3 covers 15 residues. The material sequenced was PBMCs. The chain combines TRBV27 with TRBJ2-3, with 9 bases lining up with TRBD1. This clonotype was obtained from a male donor in good health and CMV-seropositive. The CDR3 DNA is TGTGCCAGCCGTTCGTACGGGACAGGGATGAATACGCAGTATTTT. Translating gives CASRSYGTGMNTQYF.